The source of this TCR beta chain is a study of T-cell reconstitution after alpha-beta-depleted transplantation in children. Unique molecular identifiers featured in how the TCRbeta library was prepared. TCRdb re-called the PCR reads through MiXCR, storing one row per CDR3 protein. The sample holds 300,000 or so distinct CDR3 sequences, 9.9% seen once. The CDR3 runs 14 residues. V lost 5 bases and J lost 7; bases outside the gene matches: 8. The chain recombines TRBV12-3 or TRBV12-4 with TRBJ1-5; 7 bases are shared with TRBD1. This TCR came from a human donor who donated a stem cell graft to a child with SCID. This specimen consisted of PBMCs from the stem cell graft donor, obtained from the stem cell graft. CDR3 sequence: CASSGLRQGQPQHF. The CDR3 DNA is TGTGCCAGCAGTGGCCTCCGACAGGGCCAGCCCCAGCATTTT.